Below, 24 T cell receptor beta chains from the same sample are listed, as sequenced in a study of blood T cell repertoires in COVID-19. Produced via immunoSEQ multiplex PCR; TCRdb's table is partial and in-frame only. Of approximately 100,000 clones listed, over 75% were seen once; the top ten hold about 9.9%. Sequenced input: peripheral blood. The receptors here all came from a woman aged 30 to 39 with acute or convalescent COVID-19.

This clone showed up just once. The rearrangement links TRBV28 to TRBJ1-5; D is perhaps TRBD1 (6 bases). The ends were cut back, 6 bases at V and 3 bases at J, with 12 bases in the middle. The CDR3 spans 14 residues. Germline loops: CDR1 MDHEN, CDR2 SYDVKM. The CDR3 loop reads CASSPGGANQPQHF. In DNA form, the CDR3 reads TGTGCCAGCAGCCCTGGGGGGGCCAATCAGCCCCAGCATTTT.

The V call is TRBV27, the J call TRBJ2-7, with D perhaps TRBD2 (7 bases). Per the germline V gene, CDR1 is MNHEY and CDR2 is SMNVEV (reference sequence). The CDR3 spans 15 residues. V lost 5 bases to trimming and J lost 1 base, with 15 bases between them. DNA for the CDR3: TGTGCCAGCAGTGTTAGTGGGGGGGCTTCCTACGAGCAGTACTTC. It encodes CASSVSGGASYEQYF.

V usage is TRBV20-1 and J usage is TRBJ1-1; no clear D gene. CDR1 is DFQATT, CDR2 SNEGSKA, per germline (reference sequence). This CDR3 region has 11 residues. Deletions cut 2 bases from V and 5 bases from J, with 6 bases between. CDR3 sequence reads: CSARKTTEAFF. DNA of the CDR3: TGCAGTGCTAGAAAGACAACTGAAGCTTTCTTT.

The V call is TRBV11-2, the J call TRBJ1-2; 7 positions match TRBD1. The CDR3 spans 17 residues. V lost 5 bases and J lost 4; bases outside the gene matches: 16. Germline lookup yields CDR1 SGHAT and CDR2 FQNNGV. The CDR3 protein is CASSQEGAGESLYGYTF. The CDR3 bases are TGTGCCAGCAGCCAAGAGGGGGCCGGGGAGTCCCTCTATGGCTACACCTTC.

The chain links TRBV7-9 to TRBJ1-2; no clear D. The V and J ends lost 2 bases and 8 bases respectively, with 15 bases between them. Germline lookup yields CDR1 SEHNR and CDR2 FQNEAQ (reference sequence). The CDR3 sequence is 14 residues long. CDR3 sequence: CASSLNGASAGYTF. In nucleotides, the CDR3 is TGTGCCAGCAGCTTAAACGGAGCCTCGGCCGGCTACACCTTC. The whole variable domain, remainder taken from reference TRBV7-9 and TRBJ1-2, is DTGVSQNPRHKITKRGQNVTFRCDPISEHNRLYWYRQTLGQGPEFLTYFQNEAQLEKSRLLSDRFSAERPKGSFSTLEIQRTEQGDSAMYLCASSLNGASAGYTFGSGTRLTVV.

The chain recombines TRBV19 with TRBJ1-1; D gene ambiguous. Germline CDR1 and CDR2: LNHDA and SQIVND (reference sequence). CDR3 length: 15 residues. V was shortened by 3 bases and J by 1 base, with 12 bases between the two germline ends. The CDR3, as DNA: TGTGCCAGTAGTATTACGTATTGGCAGAACACTGAAGCTTTCTTT. It encodes CASSITYWQNTEAFF.

Comments on this clone: Its ends do not fully match the called genes, so a read error is possible. The CDR3 region has the DNA TGTGCCAGCAGCTTAGGGTTTCTTGTGGCCACCTCCCACGAGCAGTACTTC. Translation gives CASSLGFLVATSHEQYF. The chain employs TRBV7-9 and TRBJ2-7, with D unclear. Germline-derived CDR1 and CDR2 are SEHNR and FQNEAQ (reference sequence). This CDR3 is 17 amino acids long.

The V gene is TRBV9, the J gene TRBJ2-7; D possibly corresponds to TRBD1 (5 bases). In germline, CDR1 is SGDLS, CDR2 YYNGEE. The V end was cut by 3 bases, the J end by 1 base, with 11 bases between. CDR3 length: 14 amino acids. In nucleotides, the CDR3 is TGTGCCAGCAGCGCGCAGGGCGAATCCTACGAGCAGTACTTC. Protein sequence: CASSAQGESYEQYF.

This rearrangement joins TRBV7-8 to TRBJ1-5; D perhaps matches TRBD1 (6 bases). V was pared by 2 bases and J by 5 bases, with 10 bases between. CDR1 is SGHVS, CDR2 FQNEAQ, per germline. This CDR3 has 14 residues. In DNA form, the CDR3 reads TGTGCCAGCAGCTTAAGGGGGTGGGATCAGCCCCAGCATTTT. It yields the protein CASSLRGWDQPQHF.

The CDR3 coding sequence is TGTGCCAGCAGCTTTTCCCCAGTTGCCCGATATAGCAATCAGCCCCAGCATTTT. Translating it yields CASSFSPVARYSNQPQHF. The gene calls are TRBV5-8 and TRBJ1-5; no clear D gene. CDR3 length: 18 residues. The ends were cut back, 2 bases at V and 0 bases at J, with 18 bases in the middle. Germline V gene data show CDR1 as SGHTS and CDR2 as YDEGEE.

The V and J genes are TRBV4-1 and TRBJ1-5; no reliable D call. Germline V gives CDR1 MGHRA, CDR2 YSYEKL. The V end was cut by 1 base, the J end by 4 bases, with 5 bases between. The CDR3 is 13 amino acids. The chain's CDR3 is CASSQGGNQPQHF. The CDR3 DNA reads as TGCGCCAGCAGCCAAGGCGGGAATCAGCCCCAGCATTTT.

The genes are TRBV6-5 and TRBJ2-7; a possible D gene is TRBD1 (6 bases). V gave up 4 bases and J gave up 5 bases, with 15 bases separating them. The CDR3 runs to 14 residues. Per germline, CDR1 MNHEY and CDR2 SVGAGI. CDR3 sequence reads: CASSFTGSYDEQYF. CDR3 DNA sequence: TGTGCCAGCAGTTTTACAGGGTCTTACGACGAGCAGTACTTC.

This chain connects TRBV10-3 to TRBJ1-2; D might be TRBD1 (5 bases). The CDR3 covers 14 residues. Germline assignment: CDR1 ENHRY and CDR2 SYGVKD. V dropped 6 bases and J dropped 4 bases, with 15 bases sitting between them. Written as DNA, the CDR3 is TGTGCCATCAGGCCAGGGCGGGAGAGCTATGGCTACACCTTC. Translation gives CAIRPGRESYGYTF.

CDR3 nucleotide sequence: TGTGCCAGCAGCTCAACCCCCCTGGGGGGGGCCGGGGAGCTGTTTTTT. Amino acids: CASSSTPLGGAGELFF. The chain joins TRBV7-2 to TRBJ2-2; TRBD2 aligns across 7 bases. The length of the CDR3 is 16 residues. Trimming took 4 bases from V and 6 from J; bases not matched to a gene: 11. Looked up from germline, CDR1 is SGHTA and CDR2 is FQGNSA.

The rearrangement joins TRBV19 to TRBJ2-7, with TRBD1 matching over 8 bases. V was pared by 2 bases and J by 1 base, with 13 bases of the junction left unmatched. This CDR3 is built from 18 residues. Germline V gene lookup returns CDR1 LNHDA and CDR2 SQIVND (reference sequence). The chain's CDR3 is CASSIRFRLDRVSYEQYF. CDR3 DNA: TGTGCCAGTAGTATACGCTTCAGATTGGACAGGGTATCCTACGAGCAGTACTTC. The full variable domain, rest sourced from reference TRBV19 and TRBJ2-7, is DGGITQSPKYLFRKEGQNVTLSCEQNLNHDAMYWYRQDPGQGLRLIYYSQIVNDFQKGDIAEGYSVSREKKESFPLTVTSAQKNPTAFYLCASSIRFRLDRVSYEQYFGPGTRLTVT.

The sample holds one count of this clone. The V call is TRBV5-1, the J call TRBJ2-7, with 11 bases identical to TRBD2. The CDR3 has 18 residues. V lost 0 bases and J lost 0; bases outside the gene matches: 8. Germline V CDR1 and CDR2: SGHRS, YFSETQ. CDR3 nucleotides: TGCGCCAGCAGCTTGGAAGGGTTACTAGCGGGGGACTCCTACGAGCAGTACTTC. Protein: CASSLEGLLAGDSYEQYF.

The chain couples TRBV2 to TRBJ2-7; TRBD1 is a possible D gene (5 bases). This CDR3 is built from 14 residues. V gave up 5 bases and J gave up 0 bases, with 11 bases separating them. Germline V gene sequence: CDR1 SNHLY, CDR2 FYNNEI. CDR3 DNA sequence: TGTGCCAGCAGTCAGGGTTCGAGCTCCTACGAGCAGTACTTC. Protein sequence: CASSQGSSSYEQYF. Full variable domain (missing parts from reference TRBV2 and TRBJ2-7): EPEVTQTPSHQVTQMGQEVILRCVPISNHLYFYWYRQILGQKVEFLVSFYNNEISEKSEIFDDQFSVERPDGSNFTLKIRSTKLEDSAMYFCASSQGSSSYEQYFGPGTRLTVT.

The chain combines TRBV6-5 with TRBJ2-7; 7 nucleotides match TRBD2. In germline, CDR1 is MNHEY, CDR2 SVGAGI. With 6 bases clipped from V and 4 bases from J, the junction kept 3 bases outside the gene matches. The CDR3 runs 12 residues. The DNA for the CDR3 is TGTGCCAGCAGGAGCGGGGATTACGAGCAGTACTTC. This encodes CASRSGDYEQYF.

The J gene is TRBJ1-5, the V gene TRBV5-1; no firm D call. V lost 2 bases, J lost 4 bases, and 16 bases lay in between. The CDR3 is 16 amino acids. Germline-derived CDR1 and CDR2 are SGHRS and YFSETQ. In DNA form, the CDR3 reads TGCGCCAGCAGCTTTCGGGAGGAAAAGAGGAATCAGCCCCAGCATTTT. It encodes CASSFREEKRNQPQHF.

On this clone: A read error may produce the germline difference seen at one junction end. This chain connects TRBV29-1 to TRBJ1-1; perhaps TRBD1 as D (5 bases). This CDR3 has 15 residues. The germline gives CDR1 SQVTM, CDR2 ANQGSEA. CDR3 DNA sequence: TGCAGCGCCGCCGGGACTTCTGGGGTGGACACTGAAACTTTCTTT. It yields the protein CSAAGTSGVDTETFF.

The rearrangement uses TRBV2 and TRBJ1-4, with 9 bases that match TRBD1. Germline loops: CDR1 SNHLY, CDR2 FYNNEI. V lost 6 bases and J lost 10; bases outside the gene matches: 9. The CDR3 length is 14 residues. This CDR3 reads CASRKPGQGVKLFF. CDR3 nucleotides: TGTGCCAGCAGAAAACCGGGACAGGGCGTAAAACTGTTTTTT.

V and J are TRBV6-1 and TRBJ1-3; D is ambiguous. This CDR3 has 11 residues. Deletions cut 0 bases from V and 10 bases from J, with 4 bases between. In germline, CDR1 is MNHNS, CDR2 SASEGT. CDR3 sequence (DNA): TGTGCCAGCAGTGAAGCCGCGACCATATATTTT. Its translation is CASSEAATIYF.

To note about this clone: Other nucleotide sequences in the sample specify the same CDR3. The chain joins TRBV7-3 to TRBJ2-3; 7 bases line up with TRBD1. V lost 1 base and J lost 1; bases outside the gene matches: 2. Per the germline V gene, CDR1 is SGHTA and CDR2 is FQGTGA. This CDR3 has 15 amino acids. The CDR3 protein is CASSLRGGGTDTQYF. The CDR3 nucleotides read TGTGCCAGCAGCTTAAGAGGGGGCGGCACAGATACGCAGTATTTT.

The chain carries TRBV6-5 and TRBJ1-1, with TRBD1 matching 11 bases. Unmatched junction bases numbered 5, after V lost 8 bases and J lost 0 bases. The CDR3 consists of 15 residues. Per germline, CDR1 MNHEY and CDR2 SVGAGI. CDR3 in DNA: TGTGCCAGCCAGGACAGGGGGCGGATGAACACTGAAGCTTTCTTT. Translated: CASQDRGRMNTEAFF.